These 23 T cell receptor beta chains were all obtained from the same sample, sequenced in a study of beta chain features in type 1 diabetes. General study results and limits: Type 1 diabetes patients had TCRB CDR3s that were shorter (moderately but significantly so) in all four CD4+ subsets.

These TCRs are of unknown antigen specificity. Investigators reverse transcribed all isolated RNA, so they sequenced expressed TCRB transcripts. TCRdb's table, derived via immunoSEQ multiplex PCR, lists solely in-frame clones and lacks some. The sample includes approximately 250,000 clones, under 20% of them seen just once. Sequencing used naive CD4+ T cells from blood. The receptors originated from a man in his thirties or forties with type 1 diabetes.

This clone was found a few times. This sample includes further DNA sequences coding for the same CDR3. The rearrangement uses TRBV6-6 and TRBJ2-7, with D possibly matching TRBD1 (6 bases). The CDR3 loop spans 11 amino acids. V was trimmed by 5 bases and J by 4 bases, leaving 6 bases between them. Germline V gene lookup returns CDR1 MNHNY and CDR2 SVGAGI (reference sequence). As DNA, the CDR3 is TGTGCCAGCAGTACAGGGTACGAGCAGTACTTC. Amino acids: CASSTGYEQYF.

This clone was recorded a few times. This chain uses TRBV7-2 with TRBJ2-3; the match to TRBD2 covers 7 bases. Germline V lookup: CDR1 SGHTA, CDR2 FQGNSA. The CDR3 has 16 amino acids. V dropped 2 bases and J dropped 1; count of bases not matched to a gene: 6. CDR3 in amino acids: CASSLNQAGGTDTQYF. The CDR3 DNA follows: TGTGCCAGCAGCTTAAATCAGGCGGGAGGCACAGATACGCAGTATTTT. The whole variable domain, remainder taken from reference TRBV7-2 and TRBJ2-3, is GAGVSQSPSNKVTEKGKDVELRCDPISGHTALYWYRQSLGQGLEFLIYFQGNSAPDKSGLPSDRFSAERTGGSVSTLTIQRTQQEDSAVYLCASSLNQAGGTDTQYFGPGTRLTVL.

The chain recombines TRBV29-1 with TRBJ2-1; 9 bases match TRBD2. J was trimmed by 3 bases and V by 7 bases; bases with no gene match: 7. Looked up from germline, CDR1 is SQVTM and CDR2 is ANQGSEA. The CDR3 runs 14 residues. This CDR3 reads CSGDPAGGYNEQFF. The CDR3 bases are TGCAGCGGTGATCCAGCGGGAGGCTACAATGAGCAGTTCTTC.

The table lists this clone with a few counts. V and J are TRBV30 and TRBJ1-3; 8 nucleotides align to TRBD1. The CDR3 runs 13 residues. Germline assignment: CDR1 GTSNPN and CDR2 SVGIG (reference sequence). V was clipped by 5 bases and J by 3 bases; unmatched bases: 3. The CDR3 DNA reads as TGTGCCTGGGACAGGGGCTTTGGAAACACCATATATTTT. As protein: CAWDRGFGNTIYF.

V gene TRBV27 combines with J gene TRBJ2-3; D is uncertain. The V end was cut by 2 bases, the J end by 6 bases, with 9 bases between. The CDR3 sequence is 13 residues long. CDR1 and CDR2 from the germline V gene are MNHEY and SMNVEV (reference sequence). This CDR3 is CASSLRPGDTQYF. DNA for the CDR3: TGTGCCAGCAGTTTACGGCCCGGGGATACGCAGTATTTT.

In its sample, this clone was seen a few times. The chain couples TRBV25-1 to TRBJ2-3, with D possibly being TRBD1 (6 bases). Trimming shortened V by 7 bases and J by 2 bases, and 16 bases separated the two germline ends. The CDR3 extends over 15 amino acids. The germline gives CDR1 MGHDK, CDR2 SYGVNS. CDR3 protein: CASTQTGSDTDTQYF. CDR3 DNA: TGTGCCAGCACCCAGACAGGTTCAGACACAGATACGCAGTATTTT. Based on the CDR3 plus reference TRBV25-1 and TRBJ2-3, the full variable domain is EADIYQTPRYLVIGTGKKITLECSQTMGHDKMYWYQQDPGMELHLIHYSYGVNSTEKGDLSSESTVSRIRTEHFPLTLESARPSHTSQYLCASTQTGSDTDTQYFGPGTRLTVL.

This clone turned up a few times. J is TRBJ1-1 and V is TRBV29-1; D is unresolved. V gave up 4 bases and J gave up 1 base, with 16 bases separating them. The CDR3 contains 15 residues. The germline V gene encodes CDR1 SQVTM and CDR2 ANQGSEA. DNA of the CDR3: TGCAGCGTTGCACTATTAGGGTGGGGGAACACTGAAGCTTTCTTT. Translation: CSVALLGWGNTEAFF.

On this clone: Different DNA sequences within this sample yield the same CDR3. The chain uses TRBV7-2 and TRBJ2-7; 9 bases agree with TRBD1. CDR1 and CDR2 (germline): SGHTA, FQGNSA. The CDR3 sequence is 14 residues long. V trimming: 0 bases; J trimming: 4 bases; junction bases outside the gene matches: 1. The CDR3 DNA reads TGTGCCAGCAGCTTAGCGGGACAGGGATACGAGCAGTACTTC. Translation: CASSLAGQGYEQYF.

This clone was counted only a few times. The gene calls are TRBV25-1 and TRBJ2-7, with D maybe TRBD2 (6 bases). The CDR3 consists of 16 residues. Germline CDR1 is MGHDK and CDR2 is SYGVNS. V was trimmed by 1 base and J by 2 bases, leaving 15 bases between them. The CDR3 nucleotides read TGTGCCAGCAGTGAATTTAGGGGAGGACCTACCTACGAGCAGTACTTC. Translated, it gives CASSEFRGGPTYEQYF.

A few counts support this clone. The rearrangement links TRBV5-1 to TRBJ2-1, with 8 bases that match TRBD1. The CDR3 is 14 amino acids. Unmatched junction bases numbered 6, after V lost 2 bases and J lost 8 bases. Germline V gene sequence: CDR1 SGHRS, CDR2 YFSETQ. The chain's CDR3 is CASSLGQGLDEQFF. In nucleotides, the CDR3 is TGCGCCAGCAGCTTAGGACAGGGCTTGGATGAGCAGTTCTTC. The full variable domain, with the rest looked up from reference TRBV5-1 and TRBJ2-1, is KAGVTQTPRYLIKTRGQQVTLSCSPISGHRSVSWYQQTPGQGLQFLFEYFSETQRNKGNFPGRFSGRQFSNSRSEMNVSTLELGDSALYLCASSLGQGLDEQFFGPGTRLTVL.

This clone was counted only a few times. The gene calls are TRBV4-3 and TRBJ2-4, with 11 bases aligning to TRBD1. The CDR3 totals 18 residues. Germline V gives CDR1 LGHNA, CDR2 YSLEER. The V gene end was trimmed by 0 bases and the J gene end by 7 bases; junction bases not matched to a gene: 11. The CDR3 loop reads CASSQDPPGQGGRNIQYF. DNA for the CDR3: TGCGCCAGCAGCCAAGATCCCCCGGGACAGGGGGGTCGGAACATTCAGTACTTC.

This clone was seen a handful of times. The chain couples TRBV20-1 to TRBJ2-7, with 10 bases aligning to TRBD2. CDR1 and CDR2 from the germline V gene are DFQATT and SNEGSKA (reference sequence). This CDR3 has 11 residues. V was clipped by 3 bases and J by 10 bases; unmatched bases: 3. The CDR3, as DNA: TGCAGTGCTAGTTTAGCGGGAGGACAGTACTTC. Amino acid sequence: CSASLAGGQYF.

The chain joins TRBV7-3 to TRBJ2-1, with 10 bases fitting TRBD2. The trim removed 1 base at V and 5 bases at J, leaving 2 bases unmatched. From germline, CDR1 is SGHTA and CDR2 FQGTGA. The CDR3 is made up of 15 amino acids. The CDR3 is CASSLSTSGDNEQFF. The CDR3 nucleotides are TGTGCCAGCAGCTTAAGTACTAGCGGGGACAATGAGCAGTTCTTC.

This chain connects TRBV27 to TRBJ1-2; D might be TRBD1 (5 bases). The V gene lost 3 bases and the J gene lost 8 bases, with 19 bases spanning the gap. CDR3 size: 15 residues. Germline V gene data show CDR1 as MNHEY and CDR2 as SMNVEV (reference sequence). CDR3 in amino acids: CASSFGRDEREGYTF. CDR3 DNA: TGTGCCAGCAGTTTCGGTAGGGACGAACGGGAGGGCTACACCTTC.

This clone has a handful of counts. The chain couples TRBV5-1 to TRBJ2-5, with D possibly being TRBD2 (6 bases). CDR3 length: 14 amino acids. Looked up from germline, CDR1 is SGHRS and CDR2 is YFSETQ. V gave up 6 bases and J gave up 5 bases, with 17 bases separating them. CDR3 sequence (DNA): TGCGCCAGCACCCTCGGATTACGGGAGGAGACCCAGTACTTC. It is translated as CASTLGLREETQYF.

The chain couples TRBV25-1 to TRBJ2-7; D ambiguous. The CDR3 spans 11 residues. CDR1 and CDR2 (germline): MGHDK, SYGVNS. V was clipped by 10 bases and J by 4 bases, with 11 bases between them. The CDR3: CATSASYEQYF. CDR3 DNA: TGTGCCACCTCCGCCAGTTACGAGCAGTACTTC.

The genes are TRBV9 and TRBJ1-5; D ambiguous. V lost 0 bases and J 0 bases, leaving 7 bases between the germline ends. CDR1 is SGDLS, CDR2 YYNGEE, per germline. This CDR3 comprises 15 residues. CDR3 coding DNA: TGTGCCAGCAGCGTAGCGGACGGTAGCAATCAGCCCCAGCATTTT. Its protein product is CASSVADGSNQPQHF.

This clone has more than one count but fewer than ten. In DNA, the CDR3 is TGTGCCAGCAGCCCGTCCGGGACTAGCATCCATGAGCAGTTCTTC. Protein product: CASSPSGTSIHEQFF. The chain has TRBV28 and TRBJ2-1; 9 nucleotides agree with TRBD2. Germline CDR1 MDHEN, CDR2 SYDVKM. This CDR3 is built from 15 residues. The V segment lost 6 bases and the J segment 8 bases; nucleotides outside the gene matches: 11.

This clone was counted a few times. The chain employs TRBV4-3 and TRBJ1-5, with D perhaps TRBD1 (5 bases). Germline values: CDR1 LGHNA, CDR2 YSLEER. The V end was cut by 0 bases, the J end by 6 bases, with 12 bases between. The CDR3 contains 15 residues. The CDR3 protein is CASSQDSQGGQPQHF. CDR3 bases: TGCGCCAGCAGCCAAGATTCCCAGGGAGGTCAGCCCCAGCATTTT.

In its sample, this clone was seen a few times. V and J are TRBV9 and TRBJ2-3; D remains ambiguous. The V gene's germline CDR1 is SGDLS and CDR2 YYNGEE. V was pared by 4 bases and J by 1 base, with 13 bases between. CDR3 length: 15 amino acids. CDR3 sequence: CASSFSPEGTDTQYF. CDR3 in DNA: TGTGCCAGCAGCTTCTCCCCCGAGGGCACAGATACGCAGTATTTT. Using reference TRBV9 and TRBJ2-3 for the parts outside the CDR3, the full variable domain is DSGVTQTPKHLITATGQRVTLRCSPRSGDLSVYWYQQSLDQGLQFLIQYYNGEERAKGNILERFSAQQFPDLHSELNLSSLELGDSALYFCASSFSPEGTDTQYFGPGTRLTVL.

This clone was seen more than once but under ten times. This chain uses TRBV29-1 with TRBJ2-3; the D gene could be TRBD1 or TRBD2 (7 bases each). There are 15 residues in the CDR3. Germline V gene lookup returns CDR1 SQVTM and CDR2 ANQGSEA. V lost 6 bases and J 0 bases, leaving 16 bases between the germline ends. This CDR3 reads CSVQGGSSSTDTQYF. The CDR3 DNA reads TGCAGCGTCCAGGGGGGGTCTTCTAGCACAGATACGCAGTATTTT.

The chain joins TRBV5-1 to TRBJ2-5, with 10 bases that match TRBD2. V lost 0 bases, J lost 3 bases, and 2 bases stayed unmatched. Germline V CDR1 and CDR2: SGHRS, YFSETQ. The CDR3 is 15 amino acids. CDR3 sequence: CASSLGLAGEETQYF. The CDR3 DNA sequence: TGCGCCAGCAGCTTGGGGCTAGCGGGAGAAGAGACCCAGTACTTC.

V is TRBV29-1 and J is TRBJ1-5; D might be TRBD1 (5 bases). The CDR3 extends over 13 amino acids. V lost 4 bases to trimming and J lost 6 bases, with 13 bases between them. In germline, CDR1 is SQVTM, CDR2 ANQGSEA. CDR3 DNA: TGCAGCGTTGGCGAGGGGAGTAGTCAGCCCCAGCATTTT. Translated, it gives CSVGEGSSQPQHF.